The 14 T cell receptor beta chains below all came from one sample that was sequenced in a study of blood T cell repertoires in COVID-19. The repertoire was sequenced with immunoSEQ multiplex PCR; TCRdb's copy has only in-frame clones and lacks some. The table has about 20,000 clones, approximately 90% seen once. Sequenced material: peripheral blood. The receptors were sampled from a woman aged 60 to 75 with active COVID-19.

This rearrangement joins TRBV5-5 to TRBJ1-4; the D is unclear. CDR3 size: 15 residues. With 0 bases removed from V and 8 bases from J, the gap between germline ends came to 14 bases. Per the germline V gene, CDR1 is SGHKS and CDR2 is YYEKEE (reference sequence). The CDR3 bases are TGTGCCAGCAGCTTGGAGGAGGGCGCGAGGGAAAAACTGTTTTTT. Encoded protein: CASSLEEGAREKLFF.

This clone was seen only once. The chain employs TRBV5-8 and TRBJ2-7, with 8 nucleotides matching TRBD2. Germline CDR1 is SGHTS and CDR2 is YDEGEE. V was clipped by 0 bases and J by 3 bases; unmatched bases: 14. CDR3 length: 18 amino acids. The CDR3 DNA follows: TGTGCCAGCAGCTTGGGCGGGGGGCGGCCCCACCACTACTACGAGCAGTACTTC. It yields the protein CASSLGGGRPHHYYEQYF.

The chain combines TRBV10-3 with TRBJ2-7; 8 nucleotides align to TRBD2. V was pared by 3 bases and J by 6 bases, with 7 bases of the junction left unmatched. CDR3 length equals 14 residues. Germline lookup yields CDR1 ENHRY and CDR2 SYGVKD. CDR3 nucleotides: TGTGCCATCAGTGACCGGCCCGGGGGGGGCGAGCAGTACTTC. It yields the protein CAISDRPGGGEQYF.

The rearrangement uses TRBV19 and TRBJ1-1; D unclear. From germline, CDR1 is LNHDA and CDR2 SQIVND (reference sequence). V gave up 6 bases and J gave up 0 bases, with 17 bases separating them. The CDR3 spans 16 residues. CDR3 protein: CASRTRPRTLNTEAFF. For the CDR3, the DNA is TGTGCCAGTAGGACCAGACCACGGACTCTGAACACTGAAGCTTTCTTT.

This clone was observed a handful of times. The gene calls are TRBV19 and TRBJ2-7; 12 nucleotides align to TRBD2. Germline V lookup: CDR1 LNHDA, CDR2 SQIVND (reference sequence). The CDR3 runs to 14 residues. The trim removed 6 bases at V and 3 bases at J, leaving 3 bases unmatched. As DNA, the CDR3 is TGTGCCAGTAGCCCGACTAGCGGGGGCTACGAGCAGTACTTC. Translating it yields CASSPTSGGYEQYF.

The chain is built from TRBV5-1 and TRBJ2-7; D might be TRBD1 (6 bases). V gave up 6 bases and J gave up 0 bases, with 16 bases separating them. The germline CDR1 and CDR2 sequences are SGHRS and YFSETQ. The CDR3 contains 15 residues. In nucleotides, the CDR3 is TGCGCCAGCAACAACCCGGGACAACCCTCCTACGAGCAGTACTTC. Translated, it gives CASNNPGQPSYEQYF.

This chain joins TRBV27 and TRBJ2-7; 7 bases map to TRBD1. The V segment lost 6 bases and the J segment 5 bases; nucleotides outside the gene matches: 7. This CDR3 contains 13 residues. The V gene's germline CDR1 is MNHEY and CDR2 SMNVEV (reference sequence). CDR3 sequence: CASRRQGIHEQYF. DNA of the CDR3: TGTGCCAGCAGACGACAGGGTATCCACGAGCAGTACTTC.

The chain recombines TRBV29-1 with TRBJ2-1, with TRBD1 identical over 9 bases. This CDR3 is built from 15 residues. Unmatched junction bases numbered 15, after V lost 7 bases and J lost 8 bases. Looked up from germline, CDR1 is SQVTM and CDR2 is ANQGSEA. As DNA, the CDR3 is TGCAGCGCGTCGGGGGCCGGGACAGGGAAGGATGAGCAGTTCTTC. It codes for CSASGAGTGKDEQFF.

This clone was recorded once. Here the CDR3 reads CASSQVKGVGEAFF. The CDR3 DNA is TGTGCCAGCAGCCAAGTCAAGGGGGTAGGTGAAGCTTTCTTT. The chain combines TRBV3-1 (or the pseudogene TRBV3-2) with TRBJ1-1, with a weak D call TRBD1 (6 bases). CDR3 size: 14 residues. V gave up 1 base and J gave up 7 bases, with 13 bases separating them. Per germline, CDR1 LGHDT and CDR2 YNNKEL (reference sequence).

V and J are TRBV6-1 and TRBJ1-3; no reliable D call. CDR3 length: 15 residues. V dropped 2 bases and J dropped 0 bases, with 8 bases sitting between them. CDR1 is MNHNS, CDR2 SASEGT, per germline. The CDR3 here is CASSERRGSGNTIYF. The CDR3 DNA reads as TGTGCCAGCAGTGAACGTCGGGGCTCTGGAAACACCATATATTTT.

The CDR3 region is CASSGTGASSQGQYF. The CDR3 DNA reads TGTGCCAGCAGTGGGACAGGGGCTTCCTCGCAGGGCCAGTACTTC. The rearrangement uses TRBV2 and TRBJ2-5; 9 nucleotides match TRBD1. V lost 4 bases to trimming and J lost 10 bases; unmatched junction nucleotides: 13. Germline values: CDR1 SNHLY, CDR2 FYNNEI. The CDR3 runs 15 residues.

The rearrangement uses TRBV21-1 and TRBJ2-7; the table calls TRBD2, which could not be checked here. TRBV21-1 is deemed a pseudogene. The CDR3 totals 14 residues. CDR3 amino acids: CAGTAGGYSYEQYF. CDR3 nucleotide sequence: TGTGCCGGAACCGCCGGCGGATACTCCTACGAGCAGTACTTC.

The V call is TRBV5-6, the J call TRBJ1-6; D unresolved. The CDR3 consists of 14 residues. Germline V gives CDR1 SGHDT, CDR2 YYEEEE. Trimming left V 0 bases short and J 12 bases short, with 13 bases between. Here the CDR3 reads CASSLGGTVIPLHF. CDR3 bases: TGTGCCAGCAGCTTGGGCGGAACTGTTATACCCCTCCACTTT.

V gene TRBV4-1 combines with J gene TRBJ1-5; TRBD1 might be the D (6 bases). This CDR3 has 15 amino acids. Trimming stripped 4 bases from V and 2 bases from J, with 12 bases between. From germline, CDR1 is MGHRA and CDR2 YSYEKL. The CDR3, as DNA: TGCGCCAGCAGCCCCACAGGGCAAGGCAATCAGCCCCAGCATTTT. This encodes CASSPTGQGNQPQHF.